The clone carrying this T cell receptor beta chain was seen only once. Its cognate antigen is unknown. Amplification by 5'RACE using constant-segment primers produced TCR alpha and TCR beta cDNA libraries that carried sample barcodes and UMIs. A single record per CDR3 protein comes from TCRdb applying MiXCR to the 5' RACE reads. Of approximately 65,000 distinct CDR3 sequences in the sample, 16% were seen once. CDR1 and CDR2 from the germline V gene are DFQATT and SNEGSKA (reference sequence). The CDR3 totals 11 residues. Trimming took off 6 bases at V and 9 bases at J, with 12 bases between the two ends. The sample belongs to a study of T-cell memory formation after mild COVID-19. At the level of the study: TCR clusters showed largely donor specificity.

General study results and limits: Pre-infection memory held some responding clones, suggesting pre-existing cross-reactive T cells responded.

The chain recombines TRBV20-1 with TRBJ2-1; D is undetermined. Sequenced material: PBMCs or a T cell subset sorted from them (not recorded which). This clonotype was obtained from an adult woman who had mild COVID-19 (a few samples of this study predate the infection). Cell type and time point are not known. CDR3 bases: TGCAGTGCCTTCCCTGGACCTGAGCAGTTCTTC. Translation gives CSAFPGPEQFF.